Each of the 17 T cell receptor beta chains below was sequenced from the same sample in a study of blood T cell repertoires in COVID-19. Libraries were prepared by immunoSEQ multiplex PCR; TCRdb keeps only in-frame clonotypes and omits some of them. The table lists some 240,000 clones, 70% to 90% of them singletons. The sample comprised PBMCs or T cells enriched from blood (not recorded which). The origin of the receptors is a woman aged 45-60 years who had been exposed to COVID-19.

J is TRBJ2-2 and V is TRBV5-1; 7 nucleotides agree with TRBD2. Germline values: CDR1 SGHRS, CDR2 YFSETQ. With V trimmed by 0 bases and J by 10 bases, 12 bases remained unmatched. This CDR3 comprises 16 residues. CDR3 nucleotide sequence: TGCGCCAGCAGCTTGGCCGTGGCTAGCGGCTATGAGGAGCTGTTTTTT. It encodes CASSLAVASGYEELFF.

The sample holds a few counts of this clone. The chain carries TRBV12-3 or TRBV12-4 and TRBJ2-1; D gene uncertain. CDR3 length: 11 amino acids. V was shortened by 6 bases and J by 8 bases, with 8 bases between the two germline ends. CDR3 bases: TGTGCCAGCAGCCCTCGGGATGAGCAGTTCTTC. Amino acid sequence: CASSPRDEQFF.

The chain recombines TRBV16 with TRBJ1-2; D uncertain. V shed 0 bases and J shed 0 bases, with 14 bases lying between them. CDR3 length: 17 residues. The germline V gene encodes CDR1 KGHSY and CDR2 FQNENV. The CDR3 DNA reads TGTGCCAGCAGCCAATCGTGGAGGCCCGGATCTAACTATGGCTACACCTTC. It encodes CASSQSWRPGSNYGYTF.

The chain uses TRBV12-3 or TRBV12-4 and TRBJ1-2; D is perhaps TRBD1 (5 bases). There are 13 residues in the CDR3. Trimming shortened V by 6 bases and J by 4 bases, and 12 bases separated the two germline ends. The CDR3 nucleotides are TGTGCCAGCAGCGGACAATCACCCTATGGCTACACCTTC. Translation: CASSGQSPYGYTF.

The chain uses TRBV5-1 and TRBJ1-4; D is unclear. Germline-derived CDR1 and CDR2 are SGHRS and YFSETQ. V lost 4 bases, J lost 0 bases, and 4 bases lay in between. CDR3 length: 13 amino acids. CDR3 DNA sequence: TGCGCCAGCAGCCTCGCAACTAATGAAAAACTGTTTTTT. Its translation: CASSLATNEKLFF.

In its sample, this clone was seen a few times. This chain uses TRBV2 with TRBJ2-5; D call uncertain. The germline CDR1 and CDR2 sequences are SNHLY and FYNNEI. V was clipped by 6 bases and J by 5 bases, with 16 bases between them. The CDR3 runs to 14 residues. CDR3 protein: CASSVLRLLETQYF. As DNA, the CDR3 is TGTGCCAGCAGCGTACTGAGATTACTGGAGACCCAGTACTTC.

V is TRBV7-9 and J is TRBJ2-1; D is ambiguous. The ends were cut back, 4 bases at V and 5 bases at J, with 9 bases in the middle. Germline lookup yields CDR1 SEHNR and CDR2 FQNEAQ (reference sequence). The CDR3 has 13 residues. CDR3 in DNA: TGTGCCAGCAGCTCAACAGCAGACAATGAGCAGTTCTTC. It yields the protein CASSSTADNEQFF.

With regard to this clone: This sample includes further DNA sequences coding for the same CDR3. The chain links TRBV24-1 to TRBJ1-2; 10 bases are shared with TRBD1. Germline trimming cut 3 bases from V and 2 bases from J; bases unmatched to any gene: 2. From germline, CDR1 is KGHDR and CDR2 SFDVKD. The CDR3 covers 15 residues. For the CDR3, the DNA is TGTGCCACCAGTGATCCGGGACAGGGGAACTATGGCTACACCTTC. This translates into CATSDPGQGNYGYTF.

This chain links TRBV21-1 with TRBJ1-4; the D segment call TRBD1 is taken from the table without a DNA check. TRBV21-1 is recorded as a pseudogene. CDR3 length: 14 amino acids. The CDR3 nucleotides are TGTGCCAGCAGCAAGAGGGACAGGGGTGAAAAACTGTTTTTT. Its protein product is CASSKRDRGEKLFF.

The V call is TRBV7-2, the J call TRBJ1-2; D is possibly TRBD1 (5 bases). In germline, CDR1 is SGHTA, CDR2 FQGNSA. The CDR3 has 14 amino acids. Deletions cut 3 bases from V and 4 bases from J, with 12 bases between. CDR3 sequence reads: CASSFERGGYGYTF. The CDR3 region has the DNA TGTGCCAGCAGCTTTGAAAGGGGAGGCTATGGCTACACCTTC.

V is TRBV2 and J is TRBJ1-1; TRBD1 aligns across 8 bases. V dropped 7 bases and J dropped 6; count of bases not matched to a gene: 7. The CDR3 contains 13 residues. Germline V gene sequence: CDR1 SNHLY, CDR2 FYNNEI. The CDR3, as DNA: TGTGCCAGCAAAGGGGACAGGCGGGCTGAAGCTTTCTTT. Translating it yields CASKGDRRAEAFF. Variable domain in full (rest from reference TRBV2 and TRBJ1-1): EPEVTQTPSHQVTQMGQEVILRCVPISNHLYFYWYRQILGQKVEFLVSFYNNEISEKSEIFDDQFSVERPDGSNFTLKIRSTKLEDSAMYFCASKGDRRAEAFFGQGTRLTVV.

The table lists this clone with many counts. The chain has TRBV7-2 and TRBJ2-1; tentative D call: TRBD1 (6 bases). The germline V gene has CDR1 SGHTA and CDR2 FQGNSA. V was clipped by 3 bases and J by 10 bases, with 19 bases between them. This CDR3 is 15 amino acids long. The CDR3 DNA reads TGTGCCAGCAGCTTTGGTGCCGGGACACCGACAGAGCAGTTCTTC. Translated: CASSFGAGTPTEQFF.

This chain joins TRBV7-9 and TRBJ2-5; 8 nucleotides align to TRBD2. Losses at the gene ends were 5 bases for V and 4 bases for J; bases not matched to a gene: 9. CDR1 is SEHNR, CDR2 FQNEAQ, per germline (reference sequence). This CDR3 is 15 amino acids long. As DNA, the CDR3 is TGTGCCAGCAGCCTTCAGGCGGGGGGAGTAGAGACCCAGTACTTC. Its protein product is CASSLQAGGVETQYF. Using reference TRBV7-9 and TRBJ2-5 for the parts outside the CDR3, the full variable domain is DTGVSQNPRHKITKRGQNVTFRCDPISEHNRLYWYRQTLGQGPEFLTYFQNEAQLEKSRLLSDRFSAERPKGSFSTLEIQRTEQGDSAMYLCASSLQAGGVETQYFGPGTRLLVL.

CDR3 in DNA: TGCGCCAGCAGCCTTGGAGGGCTTGGGGGCTATGGCTACACCTTC. Protein product: CASSLGGLGGYGYTF. This sequence joins TRBV4-1 and TRBJ1-2, with D tentatively TRBD1 (5 bases). Germline V gives CDR1 MGHRA, CDR2 YSYEKL. This CDR3 is built from 15 residues. V lost 4 bases, J lost 4 bases, and 16 bases lay in between.

This clone was picked up one time. The J gene is TRBJ2-6, the V gene TRBV5-1, with D uncertain. The germline V gene encodes CDR1 SGHRS and CDR2 YFSETQ. The CDR3 runs to 13 residues. Trimming stripped 2 bases from V and 2 bases from J, with 2 bases between. CDR3 amino acids: CASSFTGANVLTF. CDR3 DNA sequence: TGCGCCAGCAGCTTTACTGGGGCCAACGTCCTGACTTTC.

This chain joins TRBV24-1 and TRBJ2-3; no clear D gene. Germline CDR1 KGHDR, CDR2 SFDVKD. The V end was cut by 4 bases, the J end by 0 bases, with 19 bases between. The CDR3 has 18 residues. The DNA of the CDR3 is TGTGCCACCAGTGAACACCCCCCACAGACGGCCAGCACAGATACGCAGTATTTT. The encoded protein is CATSEHPPQTASTDTQYF.

The chain recombines TRBV2 with TRBJ1-5, with D perhaps TRBD1 (5 bases). The V and J ends lost 3 bases and 2 bases respectively, with 11 bases between them. The CDR3 length is 15 residues. The V gene's germline CDR1 is SNHLY and CDR2 FYNNEI. The CDR3 here is CASSEWGMGNQPQHF. The CDR3, as DNA: TGTGCCAGCAGTGAGTGGGGCATGGGCAATCAGCCCCAGCATTTT.